The sample holds a few counts of the clone carrying this T cell receptor beta chain. Its specificity is unknown. Via MiXCR, TCRdb re-called the 5' RACE reads, giving one row per CDR3 protein. The sample gives 500,000 to 550,000 distinct CDR3 sequences, around 22% of which show up once; around 0.48% is in the top ten. CDR3 length: 16 amino acids. Losses at the gene ends were 2 bases for V and 0 bases for J; bases not matched to a gene: 4. Germline V lookup: CDR1 MNHEY, CDR2 SVGAGI. The sample comes from a study of identical twins. Study-wide results and caveats: Fewer insertions characterized abundant cord blood beta clonotypes, whereas memory repertoires showed none. Within beta out-of-frame sequences, the excess sharing observed between twins was weaker. Invariant MAIT and iNKT cells may have partly biased zero-insertion analyses.

Another study also made use of these data, one on yellow fever vaccine responses in identical twins. Per that paper: Twins reportedly mounted vaccine T cell responses that seemed partly convergent, partly personalized.

This TCR was recovered from a woman under 30 in good health. The rearrangement uses TRBV6-5 and TRBJ2-1, with TRBD1 matching 7 bases. Sequencing was performed on CD4+ T cells sorted from blood. CDR3 region: CASSYTGQASYNEQFF. CDR3 DNA: TGTGCCAGCAGTTACACAGGACAGGCCTCCTACAATGAGCAGTTCTTC.